This TCR beta chain was obtained from a study of early stage breast cancer tumors. Study overall: Invasive lobular carcinomas made up four of 12 ER+/PR+/HER2- tumors.

Trimming stripped 4 bases from V and 5 bases from J, with 5 bases between. CDR3 size: 11 residues. Germline V gives CDR1 SQVTM, CDR2 ANQGSEA. Sequenced by immunoSEQ multiplex PCR; TCRdb stores in-frame clones only, minus some. The repertoire holds 45,000 to 60,000 clones, just over 90% seen once, with 4.5% to 5% in the top ten. Sequenced input: blood. This chain uses TRBV29-1 with TRBJ2-2; possible D gene TRBD2, 5 bases. The clonotype was recovered from a person aged 70 to 85 with breast cancer. CDR3 protein: CSVGGTGELFF. The CDR3 DNA reads as TGCAGCGTTGGAGGGACCGGGGAGCTGTTTTTT.